This T cell receptor (beta chain) is from a study of response to subunit inactivated influenza vaccine. This clonotype showed up just a few times. Its antigen is currently unknown. Study-wide results and limits: A suggestion made by the authors is that each seasonal influenza vaccination recruits few new T cells.

The CDR3 spans 13 residues. V lost 2 bases to trimming and J lost 5 bases, with 13 bases between them. The V gene's germline CDR1 is DFQATT and CDR2 SNEGSKA (reference sequence). TCRdb reanalysed the RT-PCR reads using MiXCR and keeps one entry per CDR3 protein. The table includes roughly 520,000 distinct CDR3 sequences, approximately 24% detected once. V usage is TRBV20-1 and J usage is TRBJ2-7; either TRBD1 or TRBD2 may fit D (5 bases each). Sequences were derived from CD4+ T cells sorted from PBMCs, sampled 5 to 6 days after vaccination. This clonotype was obtained from a man in his fifties or sixties who received an inactivated influenza vaccine. The CDR3 DNA reads as TGCAGTGCTAGACTGGGACGGGCCCACGAGCAGTACTTC. It specifies CSARLGRAHEQYF.